This TCR beta chain was captured in a study of blood T cell repertoires in COVID-19. Germline loops: CDR1 SGHTA, CDR2 FQGNSA. The junction had 10 bases not matched to a gene; V was cut back by 6 bases and J by 8 bases. The CDR3 contains 14 residues. Per the original methods: Researchers report that nucleated cell counts were estimated from reference gene primer amplification. TCRdb's copy holds only in-frame clones and misses some; the assay was immunoSEQ multiplex PCR. D and trimming were read from the DNA, whereas the V and J calls and clone size are those reported in that table. The profile shows roughly 340,000 clones, under 95% of them singletons.

Sequenced: peripheral blood. This sequence joins TRBV7-2 and TRBJ2-1; 7 bases map to TRBD2. The TCR was taken from a woman aged 18 to 35 who had recovered from COVID-19. The CDR3 region has the DNA TGTGCCAGCAGGTTGACGCGGGAGATATATGAGCAGTTCTTC. Its protein product is CASRLTREIYEQFF.